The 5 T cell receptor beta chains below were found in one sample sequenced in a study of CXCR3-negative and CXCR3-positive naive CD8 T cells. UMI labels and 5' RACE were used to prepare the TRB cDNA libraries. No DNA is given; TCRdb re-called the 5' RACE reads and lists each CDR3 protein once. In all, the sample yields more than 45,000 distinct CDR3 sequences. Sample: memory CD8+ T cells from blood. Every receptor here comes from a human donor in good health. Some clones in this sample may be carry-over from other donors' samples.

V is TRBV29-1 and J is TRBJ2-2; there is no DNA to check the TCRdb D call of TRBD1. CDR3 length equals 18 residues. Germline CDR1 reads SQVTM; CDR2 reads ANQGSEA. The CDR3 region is CSVVLNRNGQRNTGELFF.

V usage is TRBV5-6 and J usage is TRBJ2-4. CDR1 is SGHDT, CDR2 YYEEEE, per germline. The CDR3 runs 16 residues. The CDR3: CASSLELARIKNIQYF.

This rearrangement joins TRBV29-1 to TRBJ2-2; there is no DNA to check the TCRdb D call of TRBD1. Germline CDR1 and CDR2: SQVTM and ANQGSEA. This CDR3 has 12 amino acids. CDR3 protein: CSVGTGAGELFF.

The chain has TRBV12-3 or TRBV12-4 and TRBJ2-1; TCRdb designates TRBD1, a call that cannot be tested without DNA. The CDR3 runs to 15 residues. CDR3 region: CASSPMGRGDDEQFF.

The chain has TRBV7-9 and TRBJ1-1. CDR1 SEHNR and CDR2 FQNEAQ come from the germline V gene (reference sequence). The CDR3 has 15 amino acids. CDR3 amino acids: CASSLDGDLNTEAFF. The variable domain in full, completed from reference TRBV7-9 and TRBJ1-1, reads DTGVSQNPRHKITKRGQNVTFRCDPISEHNRLYWYRQTLGQGPEFLTYFQNEAQLEKSRLLSDRFSAERPKGSFSTLEIQRTEQGDSAMYLCASSLDGDLNTEAFFGQGTRLTVV.